What follows is one T cell receptor beta chain and its context. The antigen this receptor binds is unknown. Base qualities are not recorded, but no much larger clone differs from it by a single base. The cysteine opens and the phenylalanine closes a CDR3 of 13 amino acids. Only CDR3 DNA is held: 39 bases, read in frame from base 1. Trimming removed 0 bases from V and 7 bases from J, leaving 5 bases between the germline ends. CDR1 and CDR2, per the germline V gene, are SGHRS and YFSETQ. The data originate from a study of blood T cell repertoires in COVID-19 (TCRdb year 2020). For the study in its entirety: The collaborator samples originated in the United States, Italy and Spain and spanned the acute and convalescent phases of COVID-19. The samples were drawn from the first 160 participants of the ongoing ImmuneRACE study and from 950 to 1,500 subjects provided by 6 global collaborators. HLA class I and class II types, where available, came from metadata supplied by the sample provider rather than from assay-based typing. The repertoires were made available in a free public database intended to serve as a resource for research on the immune response to SARS-CoV-2. Subjects who had been exposed to COVID-19, were actively infected with it, or had recovered from it provided the deeply sampled blood TCRbeta repertoires that made up the dataset. The sample metadata nearly always contained a de-identified subject ID, COVID-19 status, age in years and sex. The material from the prospective study consisted of cDNA or gDNA derived from T cells, B-cell-depleted T cells, or PBMCs. Here is what the overall study found, with its caveats: Clinical and demographic metadata were provided uncurated, with the amount varying by source and participant.

TCRbeta CDR3 regions were amplified from genomic DNA by means of the immunoSEQ Assay, a bias-controlled multiplex PCR. From the authors' description of their analysis: The number of nucleated cells in each sample was estimated by amplification of reference gene primers within the assay. Sequence reads were collapsed and filtered to measure the absolute abundance of every unique TCRbeta CDR3 rearrangement. For each sample, productive Simpson clonality was calculated as the square root of Simpson's diversity index over productive rearrangements. TCRdb provides this immuneACCESS table in a form limited to in-frame rearrangements. Some clones are lacking; in checked studies, under half of them reflect an unresolved V gene, and why the rest are absent is not known. V, J and clone size were drawn from that table, and D and trimming were deduced from the DNA. For this sample the table gives a few hundred thousand clones, of which roughly 77% were detected only once. The ten largest clones add up to roughly 1.2% of the sample.

Collaborating institutions collected whole blood in K2EDTA tubes following their own protocols. For TCRbeta analysis, collaborators shipped samples as frozen whole blood, isolated PBMCs, or DNA extracted from either of those sample types. Recombination linked TRBV5-1 to TRBJ1-6; the D gene cannot be named for sure. The clonotype comes from a human donor with acute or convalescent COVID-19. The donor label of this sample is uncertain. The sample consisted of peripheral blood. The CDR3 region reads CASSLEENSPLHF. The DNA sequence is TGCGCCAGCAGCTTGGAAGAGAATTCACCCCTCCACTTT. The variable domain in full, with residues beyond the CDR3 obtained from the reference TRBV5-1 and TRBJ1-6 genes, is KAGVTQTPRYLIKTRGQQVTLSCSPISGHRSVSWYQQTPGQGLQFLFEYFSETQRNKGNFPGRFSGRQFSNSRSEMNVSTLELGDSALYLCASSLEENSPLHFGNGTRLTVT.